This T cell receptor (beta chain) was found in a study of Ad26.COV2.S vaccination and SARS-CoV-2 variants. Points from the study as a whole: Spike-specific TCR breadth was greater after Ad26.COV2.S than placebo.

To note about this clone: The antigen remains undetermined. A read error may account for a junction end that differs from germline.

Treatment of the sample: around 19 received Ad26.COV2.S at low or high dose, single or two shots; about 5 received placebo; per-sample allocation not given. After the first vaccine or placebo injection, samples were drawn on day 63. Donation came from an adult in Boston who was aged 18-55 years. CDR3 length: 13 amino acids. Germline CDR1 is GTSNPN and CDR2 is SVGIG (reference sequence). Sequenced by immunoSEQ multiplex PCR; TCRdb stores in-frame clones only, minus some. In the table there are 300,000 to 350,000 clones, about nine tenths of which are singletons. Sequencing used peripheral blood, obtained in a trial of Ad26.COV2.S vaccine versus placebo. The sequence came from a person aged 18-60 years who received the Ad26.COV2.S COVID-19 vaccine or a placebo. The chain combines TRBV30 with TRBJ1-6; no clear D. CDR3 DNA sequence: TGTGCCTGGAGTGAAGGAATTTTCGGACGGGAAACTTTT. Protein sequence: CAWSEGIFGRETF.